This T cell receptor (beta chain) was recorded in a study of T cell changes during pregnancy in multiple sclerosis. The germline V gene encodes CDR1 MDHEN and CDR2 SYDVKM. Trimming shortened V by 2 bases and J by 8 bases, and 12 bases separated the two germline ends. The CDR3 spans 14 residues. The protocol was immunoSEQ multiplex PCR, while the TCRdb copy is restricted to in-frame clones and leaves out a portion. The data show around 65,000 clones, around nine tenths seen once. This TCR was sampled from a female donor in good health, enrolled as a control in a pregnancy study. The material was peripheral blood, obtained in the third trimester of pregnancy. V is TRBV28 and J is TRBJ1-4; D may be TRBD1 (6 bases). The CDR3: CASSLGQGLEKLFF. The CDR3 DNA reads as TGTGCCAGCAGTTTAGGGCAGGGGTTAGAAAAACTGTTTTTT. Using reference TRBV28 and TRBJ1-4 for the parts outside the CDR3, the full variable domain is DVKVTQSSRYLVKRTGEKVFLECVQDMDHENMFWYRQDPGLGLRLIYFSYDVKMKEKGDIPEGYSVSREKKERFSLILESASTNQTSMYLCASSLGQGLEKLFFGSGTQLSVL.